This entry lists 25 T cell receptor beta chains sequenced from one sample in a study of cytomegalovirus exposure and HLA in healthy donors (dated by TCRdb to 2016 to 2017). The library was made by the immunoSEQ multiplex PCR assay. For the multiplex PCR, a mixture combining 60 forward primers for TCR Vbeta segments and 13 reverse primers for TCR Jbeta segments was used. TCRdb's version of the immuneACCESS table is confined to in-frame rearrangements and falls short of the full clone set. An unresolved V gene accounts for under half of the shortfall where checked; the remainder is of unknown origin. Recorded for this sample are 220,000 or so clones; about 75% of them occurred a single time. In total, the top ten clones hold less than 2% of the sample. The sample consisted of PBMCs. These receptors were obtained from a woman between 25 and 40 years old in good health and CMV-seronegative.

The genes are TRBV5-6 and TRBJ2-4; perhaps TRBD1 as D (5 bases). Trimming left V 0 bases short and J 4 bases short, with 8 bases between. Germline V gene data show CDR1 as SGHDT and CDR2 as YYEEEE. The CDR3 is made up of 14 amino acids. The CDR3 region has the DNA TGTGCCAGCAGCTTGGGCAGGGTGAAAAACATTCAGTACTTC. This codes for CASSLGRVKNIQYF.

The V and J genes are TRBV11-1 and TRBJ2-7, with D hard to call. Trimming shortened V by 5 bases and J by 5 bases, and 10 bases separated the two germline ends. Germline V gives CDR1 SGHAT, CDR2 FQDESV (reference sequence). The CDR3 spans 12 residues. This CDR3 is CASSANVDEQYF. DNA of the CDR3: TGTGCCAGCAGCGCTAACGTTGACGAGCAGTACTTC.

The V and J genes are TRBV15 and TRBJ2-5; D gene uncertain. This CDR3 has 14 amino acids. Germline V gives CDR1 LNHNV, CDR2 YYDKDF (reference sequence). V lost 5 bases to trimming and J lost 1 base, with 11 bases between them. CDR3 in amino acids: CATSQSRIQETQYF. CDR3 bases: TGTGCCACCAGCCAGTCAAGAATCCAAGAGACCCAGTACTTC.

Relative to its sample, this clone is medium-sized. The chain employs TRBV7-9 and TRBJ2-7, with 7 nucleotides matching TRBD2. V lost 3 bases, J lost 5 bases, and 7 bases stayed unmatched. This CDR3 is 14 amino acids long. Germline V gene sequence: CDR1 SEHNR, CDR2 FQNEAQ (reference sequence). The CDR3 is CASSFGGRKDEQYF. For the CDR3, the DNA is TGTGCCAGCAGCTTTGGCGGGAGAAAGGACGAGCAGTACTTC.

The genes are TRBV30 and TRBJ2-1, with D perhaps TRBD2 (5 bases). This CDR3 has 14 amino acids. Trimming shortened V by 0 bases and J by 9 bases, and 15 bases separated the two germline ends. The germline V gene encodes CDR1 GTSNPN and CDR2 SVGIG (reference sequence). CDR3 protein: CAWSVLETTSEQFF. The CDR3 nucleotides read TGTGCCTGGAGTGTACTAGAAACTACCTCTGAGCAGTTCTTC.

This rearrangement joins TRBV2 to TRBJ1-1; 9 positions match TRBD1. Germline V gene lookup returns CDR1 SNHLY and CDR2 FYNNEI. This CDR3 has 14 amino acids. Trimming at V came to 6 bases and at J to 5 bases, leaving 7 bases not matched to a gene. The CDR3 nucleotides are TGTGCCAGCAGCTTACAGGGGGCGCGGACTGAAGCTTTCTTT. Its translation is CASSLQGARTEAFF.

This clone was counted only a few times. Germline is not matched at one junction end, which may reflect a read error. The CDR3 coding sequence is TGTTCCAGCAGCTCGAGCGCGAGCACAGATACGCAGTATTTT. The encoded protein is CSSSSSASTDTQYF. V is TRBV7-9 and J is TRBJ2-3; D ambiguous. This CDR3 spans 14 amino acids. In germline, CDR1 is SEHNR, CDR2 FQNEAQ (reference sequence). The full variable domain, rest sourced from reference TRBV7-9 and TRBJ2-3, is DTGVSQNPRHKITKRGQNVTFRCDPISEHNRLYWYRQTLGQGPEFLTYFQNEAQLEKSRLLSDRFSAERPKGSFSTLEIQRTEQGDSAMYLCSSSSSASTDTQYFGPGTRLTVL.

The V gene is TRBV5-8, the J gene TRBJ2-1, with 8 positions matching TRBD1. The CDR3 contains 18 residues. The V segment lost 4 bases and the J segment 6 bases; nucleotides outside the gene matches: 18. Germline V gives CDR1 SGHTS, CDR2 YDEGEE. CDR3 region: CASSHQVAGGYLLNEQFF. For the CDR3, the DNA is TGTGCCAGCAGCCACCAGGTCGCAGGGGGCTACCTACTCAATGAGCAGTTCTTC.

The chain joins TRBV4-1 to TRBJ1-1, with TRBD1 matching 8 bases. The CDR3 covers 17 residues. CDR1 is MGHRA and CDR2 is YSYEKL in the germline V gene. V was pared by 1 base and J by 3 bases, with 10 bases of the junction left unmatched. CDR3 DNA: TGCGCCAGCAGCCAAGCAGGGGGCGTGAGTATGGACACTGAAGCTTTCTTT. As protein: CASSQAGGVSMDTEAFF.

The rearrangement links TRBV6-1 to TRBJ2-5, with 7 positions matching TRBD1. The J call is doubtful: the DNA matches TRBJ2-7 better. This CDR3 is 11 amino acids long. CDR1 and CDR2 from the germline V gene are MNHNS and SASEGT. CDR3 residues: CAIFRGHEQYF. The DNA of the CDR3 is TGTGCCATATTTAGGGGGCACGAGCAGTACTTC.

The rearrangement joins TRBV7-9 to TRBJ2-2, with a tentative D call TRBD1 (6 bases). Germline V CDR1 and CDR2: SEHNR, FQNEAQ (reference sequence). CDR3 length equals 15 residues. Trimming took off 5 bases at V and 4 bases at J, with 14 bases between the two ends. The CDR3 nucleotides are TGTGCCAGCAGCCTCGGACAGCGAAGCACCGGGGAGCTGTTTTTT. Protein product: CASSLGQRSTGELFF.

V gene TRBV7-3 combines with J gene TRBJ1-2, with 9 bases matching TRBD1. Germline-derived CDR1 and CDR2 are SGHTA and FQGTGA. Losses at the gene ends were 6 bases for V and 6 bases for J; bases not matched to a gene: 14. This CDR3 is 16 amino acids long. DNA for the CDR3: TGTGCCAGCAGGCCAGGTTTGGGGACAGGGAGGCATGGCTACACCTTC. This sequence encodes CASRPGLGTGRHGYTF.

This clone was recorded a few times. V usage is TRBV10-3 and J usage is TRBJ2-1, with 13 positions matching TRBD2. CDR1 ENHRY and CDR2 SYGVKD come from the germline V gene. V shed 7 bases and J 8 bases; nucleotides not matched to a gene: 8. This CDR3 has 15 residues. In DNA, the CDR3 is TGTGCCATCAAAGGGACTAGCGGGATTTACGATGAGCAGTTCTTC. This encodes CAIKGTSGIYDEQFF.

With respect to this clone: A junction boundary mismatches the germline segment, possibly from a read error. V is TRBV11-3 and J is TRBJ1-3, with 8 bases identical to TRBD1. The CDR3 covers 17 residues. Germline lookup yields CDR1 SGHNT and CDR2 YENEEA. CDR3 sequence reads: CDSSAQGVGPSGNTIYF. The CDR3 DNA is TGTGACAGCAGCGCACAGGGGGTGGGGCCCTCTGGAAACACCATATATTTT.

The chain carries TRBV19 and TRBJ2-6, with D possibly being TRBD2 (6 bases). Deletions cut 6 bases from V and 3 bases from J, with 12 bases between. This CDR3 spans 15 amino acids. The germline V gene encodes CDR1 LNHDA and CDR2 SQIVND (reference sequence). Here the CDR3 reads CASSTSSLGANVLTF. The CDR3 coding sequence is TGTGCCAGTAGCACTAGCTCCCTTGGGGCCAACGTCCTGACTTTC.

CDR3 DNA: TGTGCCAGCAGTCCCACGGGACAGGGGAGTACTGAAGCTTTCTTT. Translating it yields CASSPTGQGSTEAFF. The chain carries TRBV6-1 and TRBJ1-1; TRBD1 matches 10 bases. This CDR3 has 15 residues. CDR1 and CDR2 (germline): MNHNS, SASEGT. Trimming took 5 bases from V and 5 from J; bases not matched to a gene: 8.

The gene calls are TRBV5-1 and TRBJ2-5; TRBD2 is a possible D gene (6 bases). In germline, CDR1 is SGHRS, CDR2 YFSETQ. V lost 0 bases and J 5 bases, leaving 11 bases between the germline ends. This CDR3 is 14 amino acids long. The CDR3 nucleotides read TGCGCCAGCAGCTTGGTAGACAGCGGGGAGACCCAGTACTTC. Its protein product is CASSLVDSGETQYF.

DNA of the CDR3: TGTGCCAGCTCACCAGAGTTGGGACTAGCGGTCGCTGCCACAGATACGCAGTATTTT. It translates to CASSPELGLAVAATDTQYF. The chain links TRBV18 to TRBJ2-3, with 11 bases fitting TRBD2. CDR3 length: 19 amino acids. Per germline, CDR1 KGHSH and CDR2 LQKENI. V lost 2 bases and J lost 2; bases outside the gene matches: 12.

This clone has only a few counts. The DNA is left out, because the CDR3 cannot be placed on it with certainty; the CDR3 is given as TCRdb lists it. The rearrangement links TRBV6-1 to TRBJ1-6. The CDR3 is 15 residues long, ends included. Germline V gives CDR1 MNHNS, CDR2 SASEGT. This CDR3 reads CASILGGESGSPLHF.

The chain uses TRBV11-2 and TRBJ1-2; 7 positions agree with TRBD1. Germline V gene lookup returns CDR1 SGHAT and CDR2 FQNNGV. V dropped 5 bases and J dropped 0; count of bases not matched to a gene: 3. This CDR3 is built from 14 residues. DNA for the CDR3: TGTGCCAGCAGCGGACAGGAGACTAACTATGGCTACACCTTC. It translates to CASSGQETNYGYTF.

The chain couples TRBV6-5 to TRBJ2-1, with D maybe TRBD1 (5 bases). V lost 6 bases and J 5 bases, leaving 14 bases between the germline ends. Per germline, CDR1 MNHEY and CDR2 SVGAGI. This CDR3 has 14 residues. The CDR3 loop is CASSGRGINNEQFF. The CDR3 nucleotides are TGTGCCAGCAGCGGAAGGGGAATAAACAATGAGCAGTTCTTC.

This clone was observed once. This chain joins TRBV11-3 and TRBJ2-5; D gene unclear. The J call may be incorrect, as the DNA end agrees better with TRBJ2-7. Germline V gives CDR1 SGHNT, CDR2 YENEEA. This CDR3 has 11 residues. As DNA, the CDR3 is TGTGCCAGCAGCCAAAACTACGAGCAGTACTTC. Translation gives CASSQNYEQYF.

The chain recombines TRBV21-1 with TRBJ1-5; whether TRBD1, the table's D call, matches the DNA was not checked. TRBV21-1 corresponds to a pseudogene. CDR3 length equals 18 residues. The chain's CDR3 is CASSSTGTLAHSNQPQHF. In nucleotides, the CDR3 is TGTGCCAGCAGCAGCACCGGGACATTGGCTCATAGCAATCAGCCCCAGCATTTT.

The chain employs TRBV5-6 and TRBJ1-5, with 9 bases that match TRBD1. Trimming removed 2 bases from V and 7 bases from J; junction bases left unmatched: 7. The CDR3 runs 15 residues. CDR1 and CDR2 (germline): SGHDT, YYEEEE. The CDR3 DNA sequence: TGTGCCAGCAGCTTAAGGCAAACAGGGGGCCAGCCCCAGCATTTT. It translates to CASSLRQTGGQPQHF.

The chain has TRBV6-6 and TRBJ1-1; TRBD1 might be the D (6 bases). The V gene's germline CDR1 is MNHNY and CDR2 SVGAGI (reference sequence). The CDR3 consists of 11 residues. V gave up 7 bases and J gave up 7 bases, with 10 bases separating them. The CDR3 sequence is CASTEGVEAFF. CDR3 nucleotide sequence: TGTGCCAGCACCGAGGGGGTTGAAGCTTTCTTT.